What follows is one T cell receptor (beta chain) and its context. The data are from a study of blood T cell repertoires in COVID-19. At the level of the study: Acute-phase and convalescent COVID-19 samples originated in the United States, Italy and Spain. T cells, B-cell-depleted T cells, or PBMCs provided the cDNA or gDNA that served as material.

V lost 0 bases and J 7 bases, leaving 17 bases between the germline ends. This CDR3 spans 16 amino acids. The germline V gene has CDR1 SGHDT and CDR2 YYEEEE. As handled by the study authors: The assay estimated nucleated cells by amplifying reference gene primers. This table comes from immunoSEQ multiplex PCR, and its TCRdb copy is limited to in-frame clones, with some not included. V, J and clone size are taken as reported in that table, and D and trimming were inferred from the DNA itself. Of approximately 100,000 clones detected, over 75% appear once; the ten largest clones hold roughly an eighth.

The clonotype was recovered from a human donor in a cohort sampled during active COVID-19. The chain has TRBV5-6 and TRBJ2-1, with D tentatively TRBD1 (5 bases). The sample consisted of peripheral blood. The CDR3 nucleotides read TGTGCCAGCAGCTTGGAGGGCAGGGCGAACTGGAATGAGCAGTTCTTC. It specifies CASSLEGRANWNEQFF.